The next 16 T cell receptor beta chains were all read from a single sample in a study of metastatic and nonmetastatic thyroid tumors (dated by TCRdb to the early 2020s). Libraries were constructed by PCR. The reads were generated on an Illumina HiSeq 4000. TCRdb itself trimmed the public reads at Q25 with fastp, ran MiXCR and retained productive beta chains. Within this sample are over 30,000 clones, with about a sixth of them counted one time only. Together, the top ten hold 12% of the sample. No treatment had been received by any patient before thyroid surgery. Sequencing input: blood. The source of these receptors is a male donor with papillary thyroid cancer or a benign thyroid nodule (not recorded which). Some clones in this sample may be carry-over from other donors' samples.

The rearrangement links TRBV20-1 to TRBJ1-1, with unresolved D. V lost 5 bases, J lost 1 base, and 17 bases lay in between. This CDR3 region has 15 residues. CDR1 is DFQATT and CDR2 is SNEGSKA in the germline V gene (reference sequence). CDR3 residues: CSAETVCRSNTEAFF. In DNA form, the CDR3 reads TGCAGTGCTGAGACTGTGTGCCGATCGAACACTGAAGCTTTCTTT.

As regards this clone: One junction end disagrees with the germline gene, perhaps due to a read error. CDR3 sequence reads: CARSLTTRVVTWELFF. The CDR3 DNA reads as TGTGCCAGGAGTTTAACGACCCGGGTCGTGACCTGGGAGCTGTTTTTT. The V call is TRBV12-3 or TRBV12-4, the J call TRBJ2-2; D is ambiguous. This CDR3 comprises 16 residues.

This clone has a count of ten or more. The V gene is TRBV24-1, the J gene TRBJ2-3; TRBD1 is a possible D gene (6 bases). Germline V lookup: CDR1 KGHDR, CDR2 SFDVKD. Trimming removed 2 bases at V and 6 bases at J, with 17 bases between. There are 16 residues in the CDR3. The CDR3 spells CATSDSGTGYSDTQYF. The CDR3, as DNA: TGTGCCACCAGTGATTCCGGAACAGGGTACAGCGATACGCAGTATTTT.

Remarks on this clone: The junction departs from germline at one end; a sequencing error may be responsible. The gene calls are TRBV11-1 and TRBJ1-2; no clear D gene. The CDR3 length is 16 residues. Germline V gives CDR1 SGHAT, CDR2 FQDESV (reference sequence). The CDR3 nucleotides read TGTGCCGGCAGCCCGGCCTTGGTGACCGCTAACTATGGCTACACCTTC. This encodes CAGSPALVTANYGYTF.

This clone has ten or more counts. The chain is built from TRBV20-1 and TRBJ2-3, with TRBD1 matching 12 bases. V lost 4 bases, J lost 5 bases, and 7 bases stayed unmatched. The CDR3 has 15 amino acids. The germline V gene encodes CDR1 DFQATT and CDR2 SNEGSKA (reference sequence). CDR3 DNA: TGCAGTGCTATTAACCGGGACAGGGGGCAAGATACGCAGTATTTT. Residues: CSAINRDRGQDTQYF.

On this clone: A clone one base away is much larger, so this may be a read error. The chain employs TRBV9 and TRBJ1-5; D is possibly TRBD1 (5 bases). CDR1 is SGDLS and CDR2 is YYNGEE in the germline V gene. The CDR3 consists of 15 residues. The germline V and J ends were trimmed by 4 bases and 4 bases, with 15 bases remaining between them. DNA for the CDR3: TGTGCCAGCAGCTCTCAGGCCGACAGAAATCAGCCCCAGCATTTT. Translation gives CASSSQADRNQPQHF.

The V and J genes are TRBV28 and TRBJ1-2; the match to TRBD1 covers 8 bases. V lost 7 bases, J lost 8 bases, and 15 bases stayed unmatched. Germline V gene sequence: CDR1 MDHEN, CDR2 SYDVKM. This CDR3 has 15 amino acids. DNA for the CDR3: TGTGCCAGCACCATATCCGAGCAGGGGGCGAAGGGCTACACCTTC. It yields the protein CASTISEQGAKGYTF.

The table lists this clone with many counts. The chain links TRBV12-3 or TRBV12-4 to TRBJ1-1, with D maybe TRBD1 (6 bases). CDR3 size: 13 residues. V lost 11 bases to trimming and J lost 1 base, with 14 bases between them. In DNA, the CDR3 is TGTGCCGGGAAGGGAGGGGGGAACACTGAAGCTTTCTTT. Protein sequence: CAGKGGGNTEAFF.

The rearrangement joins TRBV11-1 to TRBJ1-2, with a weak D call TRBD1 (5 bases). Trimming took 5 bases from V and 4 from J, leaving 23 bases between them. Germline V gene lookup returns CDR1 SGHAT and CDR2 FQDESV (reference sequence). The CDR3 is 17 residues long. The CDR3 here is CASSPSPGGDRFYGYTF. For the CDR3, the DNA is TGTGCCAGCAGCCCCTCCCCGGGGGGAGACCGATTCTATGGCTACACCTTC.

There are many counts of this clone. CDR3 nucleotides: TGTGCCAGCAGCCCCCGGGGTAGCAATCAGCCCCAGCATTTT. Amino acid sequence: CASSPRGSNQPQHF. The chain joins TRBV7-8 to TRBJ1-5; D not resolved. V was pared by 5 bases and J by 0 bases, with 8 bases between. Germline V CDR1 and CDR2: SGHVS, FQNEAQ. The CDR3 contains 14 residues.

This clone was detected a few times. The gene calls are TRBV6-1 and TRBJ2-7; D assignment may be TRBD1 or TRBD2 (6 bases each). Trimming removed 4 bases at V and 6 bases at J, with 19 bases between. Looked up from germline, CDR1 is MNHNS and CDR2 is SASEGT. The CDR3 length is 15 residues. The CDR3 is CASSVFGGGSREQYF. The CDR3 DNA reads as TGTGCCAGCAGTGTTTTCGGAGGGGGATCTCGCGAGCAGTACTTC.

The chain recombines TRBV6-5 with TRBJ2-1, with 13 bases that match TRBD2. After removal of 2 bases from V and 4 bases from J, the junction contained 2 bases not matched to a gene. CDR3 length: 16 residues. Germline loops: CDR1 MNHEY, CDR2 SVGAGI. CDR3 residues: CASSYPGLAGYNEQFF. The CDR3 coding sequence is TGTGCCAGCAGTTACCCGGGACTAGCGGGATACAATGAGCAGTTCTTC.

The chain employs TRBV6-4 and TRBJ2-1; the match to TRBD1 covers 7 bases. The CDR3 has 13 residues. J lost 10 bases, V lost 3 bases, and 6 bases had no gene match. The V gene's germline CDR1 is MRHNA and CDR2 SNTAGT. CDR3 region: CASSESGGGEQFF. The CDR3 DNA reads as TGTGCCAGCAGTGAGTCAGGGGGTGGGGAGCAGTTCTTC.

This chain uses TRBV6-1 with TRBJ1-2; TRBD1 might be the D (6 bases). The germline V and J ends were trimmed by 5 bases and 5 bases, with 12 bases remaining between them. Germline values: CDR1 MNHNS, CDR2 SASEGT. The CDR3 has 13 residues. The CDR3 sequence is CASSPPQGYGYTF. CDR3 DNA: TGTGCCAGCAGTCCCCCCCAGGGGTATGGCTACACCTTC.

This chain joins TRBV7-8 and TRBJ2-1; a possible D gene is TRBD2 (6 bases). Germline lookup yields CDR1 SGHVS and CDR2 FQNEAQ. Trimming cost V 5 bases and J 9 bases, with 20 bases left between them. CDR3 length equals 15 residues. CDR3 sequence: CASSLLLTEGSEQFF. CDR3 DNA sequence: TGTGCCAGCAGCCTACTACTTACGGAGGGGAGTGAGCAGTTCTTC.

This clone appeared a few times. V usage is TRBV27 and J usage is TRBJ2-7; possibly TRBD1 or TRBD2 for D (5 bases each). This CDR3 comprises 15 residues. CDR1 and CDR2 (germline): MNHEY, SMNVEV (reference sequence). Trimming left V 10 bases short and J 3 bases short, with 22 bases between. CDR3 amino acids: CATKSWNPGGYEQYF. In DNA, the CDR3 is TGTGCCACCAAGTCTTGGAACCCTGGGGGCTACGAGCAGTACTTC.